The present T cell receptor beta chain was sequenced within a study of radiation and T cells in renal cell carcinoma (dated by TCRdb to 2019 to 2021). Looking at the study overall: Samples were obtained from a clinical trial, in which 15 Gy stereotactic body radiation therapy was delivered to primary renal cell carcinomas and nephrectomy was performed 4 weeks later. In total, 50 to 55 samples underwent TCR beta sequencing: some 25 tumors plus 27 peripheral blood samples. A total of 4 million to 5 million unique CDR3 nucleotide sequences, encoding 2.5 million to 3 million unique CDR3 amino acid sequences, were found across all 50 or so samples.

On this clone itself: Its antigen is still unknown. The input lacks base qualities; no much larger clone sits a single base away.

The CDR3 covers 15 residues, taking in both the cysteine and the phenylalanine. The retained sequence is limited to the CDR3, 45 bases, with the frame set at the first base. In the germline V gene (reference sequence), CDR1 corresponds to SGHAT and CDR2 to FQDESV. V loses 1 base of germline sequence and J loses 8 bases, and the interval between the two ends is 15 bases. The full study reports these points: Blood repertoire dynamics were not followed beyond 4 weeks after treatment. In blood, the top tumor clonotypes increased from baseline to 2 weeks after radiation and then shrank by 4 weeks, which suggests a temporary expansion of tumor-resident clones. Because pretreatment tumor biopsies were not available, the study could not determine whether clonotypes were already present within the tumor at baseline. Because the trial had a single-armed design, the trial could not examine how radiation dose or scheduling affected the TCR repertoire.

In light of the paper, this sample's time point label describes: baseline pretreatment blood. Interpreted using the paper, the treatment or condition label stands for: 15 Gy SBRT to primary tumor, nephrectomy 4 weeks later. To follow tumor-enriched clonotypes, peripheral blood was collected serially from radiation-treated patients at baseline and again at 2 weeks and 4 weeks after SBRT. Renal cell carcinoma with clear cell pathology was present in all patients. The QIAamp DNA Blood Mini Kit (Qiagen) was used to prepare genomic DNA for TCR sequencing. Only samples passing all quality control checks were included in the analyses. TCR beta libraries were generated from genomic DNA with the immunoSEQ kit, following the manufacturer's recommendations. To prepare libraries, a first multiplex PCR with proprietary primers was run, followed by a second PCR that added unique barcodes, and a bead cleanup was done after each round. A positive control reaction and a negative control reaction, both provided in the kit, were run with every batch of samples. The final libraries were assessed on an Agilent 4200 TapeStation D1000 ScreenTape, pooled by volume, and quantified by qPCR. Sequencing was performed on an Illumina NextSeq500 with a MidOutput 150-cycle cartridge, and 156 Read1 and 15 Index1 cycles were run with kit custom primers. The pooled library was loaded at 1.0 pM, with an approximately 19% PhiX control spiked in. Processing in the source paper ran as follows. Vendor-processed data were analyzed in R, with a clonotype defined as all T cells sharing the same CDR3 nucleotide sequence. For clone abundance analyses, frequencies were normalized to the 10,000 most abundant clones per sample. Public T cell clones, which averaged fewer than five per sample, were removed prior to analysis. A difference in abundance of at least 32-fold between compartments was used to define tumor-enriched and baseline blood-enriched clonotypes. A beta-binomial differential abundance model was used to identify clonotypes that expanded or contracted between blood time points. Similarity between tumor and blood repertoires was quantified using the Baroni-Urbani and Buser coefficient, and groups were compared with two-tailed Wilcoxon tests in R. TCRdb limited this immuneACCESS table to in-frame rearrangements with V and J called. A share of clones is missing; checked studies link under half to unresolved V genes, and the rest is unexplained. That table supplies the V and J calls and clone size; D and trimming were determined from the DNA. In this sample the table shows 130,000 to 150,000 clones, about 85% of which occur a single time. The top ten clones comprise 4.1% of the sample.

The sequences come from blood, collected from a patient whose treatment included radiotherapy and nephrectomy. The chain is made from TRBV11-1 and TRBJ2-1, with a weak D call of TRBD1 (6 bases match). This clonotype was obtained from a woman in her 70s with renal cell carcinoma. The CDR3 corresponds to CASSLVGDGGDEQFF. The DNA sequence reads TGTGCCAGCAGCTTAGTAGGGGATGGGGGCGATGAGCAGTTCTTC.